Shown below are 28 T cell receptor beta chains from a single sample sequenced in a study of Ad26.COV2.S vaccination and SARS-CoV-2 variants. Using immunoSEQ multiplex PCR, the repertoire was profiled, and TCRdb retains in-frame clones only, with some absent. The repertoire holds 350,000 to 450,000 clones, with under 95% as singletons. This sample comprised peripheral blood, obtained after recovery from COVID-19. The receptors originated from a human donor who had recovered from COVID-19.

The chain combines TRBV13 with TRBJ1-1, with TRBD1 matching 7 bases. Germline values: CDR1 PRHDT, CDR2 FYEKMQ (reference sequence). The CDR3 totals 14 residues. With 1 base clipped from V and 4 bases from J, the junction kept 3 bases outside the gene matches. The DNA of the CDR3 is TGTGCCAGCAGCTTAGAGGGGGCCGGCACTGAAGCTTTCTTT. Translated, it gives CASSLEGAGTEAFF.

This clone has just one count. V is TRBV5-1 and J is TRBJ1-4; 9 bases map to TRBD1. This CDR3 comprises 16 residues. V lost 4 bases, J lost 8 bases, and 12 bases stayed unmatched. Germline V lookup: CDR1 SGHRS, CDR2 YFSETQ. The CDR3 DNA is TGCGCCAGCAGCCAGGTTCCGGGACAGGGAAACGAAAAACTGTTTTTT. It translates to CASSQVPGQGNEKLFF.

This clone has just a few counts. J is TRBJ1-2 and V is TRBV7-9; D might be TRBD1 (5 bases). The germline V gene encodes CDR1 SEHNR and CDR2 FQNEAQ (reference sequence). Trimming shortened V by 8 bases and J by 4 bases, and 17 bases separated the two germline ends. The CDR3 consists of 14 residues. The CDR3: CASGLVGDLYGYTF. Written as DNA, the CDR3 is TGTGCCAGCGGATTAGTGGGGGACCTCTATGGCTACACCTTC. Variable domain in full (rest from reference TRBV7-9 and TRBJ1-2): DTGVSQNPRHKITKRGQNVTFRCDPISEHNRLYWYRQTLGQGPEFLTYFQNEAQLEKSRLLSDRFSAERPKGSFSTLEIQRTEQGDSAMYLCASGLVGDLYGYTFGSGTRLTVV.

The rearrangement links TRBV7-3 to TRBJ2-3; no firm D call. This CDR3 has 12 residues. Trimming stripped 2 bases from V and 10 bases from J, with 10 bases between. Germline V gene data show CDR1 as SGHTA and CDR2 as FQGTGA. CDR3 coding DNA: TGTGCCAGCAGCTTAGGGCTAGGAGCGCAGTATTTT. It translates to CASSLGLGAQYF.

This chain uses TRBV23-1 with TRBJ1-1; perhaps TRBD1 as D (5 bases). TRBV23-1 has ORF status, its function being uncertain. The CDR3 runs to 13 residues. V dropped 7 bases and J dropped 2 bases, with 11 bases sitting between them. For the CDR3, the DNA is TGCGCCAGCACCCAGACAGTAAACACTGAAGCTTTCTTT. This sequence encodes CASTQTVNTEAFF.

The V and J genes are TRBV13 and TRBJ2-2; TRBD1 matches 8 bases. Looked up from germline, CDR1 is PRHDT and CDR2 is FYEKMQ (reference sequence). Losses at the gene ends were 7 bases for V and 6 bases for J; bases not matched to a gene: 13. The CDR3 consists of 16 residues. The CDR3 nucleotides are TGTGCCAGCACCACTCTAAGGACAGGGCGCCCCGGGGAGCTGTTTTTT. As protein: CASTTLRTGRPGELFF.

The chain joins TRBV7-9 to TRBJ1-1, with D maybe TRBD1 (5 bases). From germline, CDR1 is SEHNR and CDR2 FQNEAQ (reference sequence). Trimming took 5 bases from V and 1 from J, leaving 11 bases between them. This CDR3 is built from 14 residues. Here the CDR3 DNA reads TGTGCCAGCAGCAGATCTACAGGGAACACTGAAGCTTTCTTT. Its translation is CASSRSTGNTEAFF.

CDR3 coding DNA: TGCAGCGTAACCTCTGGGGAAAAACTGTTTTTT. Amino acids: CSVTSGEKLFF. V gene TRBV29-1 combines with J gene TRBJ1-4; D is undetermined. Germline CDR1 is SQVTM and CDR2 is ANQGSEA. This CDR3 spans 11 amino acids. Trimming cost V 6 bases and J 8 bases, with 10 bases left between them.

This chain uses TRBV5-1 with TRBJ1-4; tentatively, D is TRBD1 (5 bases). This CDR3 has 16 amino acids. The germline V gene encodes CDR1 SGHRS and CDR2 YFSETQ. V dropped 4 bases and J dropped 0 bases, with 13 bases sitting between them. CDR3 in DNA: TGCGCCAGCAGCGGCCGGGACGGAACAACTAATGAAAAACTGTTTTTT. Its translation is CASSGRDGTTNEKLFF.

V gene TRBV2 combines with J gene TRBJ2-3; 8 bases line up with TRBD1. Germline V gives CDR1 SNHLY, CDR2 FYNNEI. CDR3 size: 17 residues. The J segment lost 1 base and the V segment lost 5 bases, leaving 11 bases of the junction unmatched. Here the CDR3 DNA reads TGTGCCAGCAGTCTAACGACAGGGGCCGGAGGCACAGATACGCAGTATTTT. Encoded protein: CASSLTTGAGGTDTQYF.

As concerns this clone: The same CDR3 is also encoded by other DNA sequences in this sample. The chain couples TRBV2 to TRBJ1-3; D not resolved. The length of the CDR3 is 12 residues. V was trimmed by 2 bases and J by 1 base, leaving 0 bases between them. The germline V gene has CDR1 SNHLY and CDR2 FYNNEI. The CDR3 DNA is TGTGCCAGCAGTGAATCTGGAAACACCATATATTTT. This sequence encodes CASSESGNTIYF.

Points on this clone: This sample includes further DNA sequences coding for the same CDR3. This rearrangement joins TRBV5-1 to TRBJ2-1; D may correspond to TRBD1 or TRBD2 (6 bases each). In germline, CDR1 is SGHRS, CDR2 YFSETQ. V was clipped by 0 bases and J by 4 bases, with 11 bases between them. The CDR3 length is 15 residues. CDR3 in amino acids: CASSLVKGGYNEQFF. The CDR3 DNA is TGCGCCAGCAGCTTGGTGAAGGGGGGTTACAATGAGCAGTTCTTC. The whole variable domain, filled in from reference TRBV5-1 and TRBJ2-1, reads KAGVTQTPRYLIKTRGQQVTLSCSPISGHRSVSWYQQTPGQGLQFLFEYFSETQRNKGNFPGRFSGRQFSNSRSEMNVSTLELGDSALYLCASSLVKGGYNEQFFGPGTRLTVL.

This sequence joins TRBV6-2 or TRBV6-3 and TRBJ1-2, with 9 bases that match TRBD1. Per the germline V gene, CDR1 is MNHEY and CDR2 is SVGEGT. This CDR3 is 12 amino acids long. With 4 bases clipped from V and 8 bases from J, the junction kept 2 bases outside the gene matches. The CDR3 reads CASSFGQGGYTF. The CDR3 DNA follows: TGTGCCAGCAGTTTCGGACAGGGGGGCTACACCTTC.

The chain is built from TRBV3-1 (or the pseudogene TRBV3-2) and TRBJ2-5; the D is unclear. The V end was cut by 1 base, the J end by 2 bases, with 14 bases between. The germline gives CDR1 LGHDT, CDR2 YNNKEL (reference sequence). The CDR3 has 16 residues. The DNA for the CDR3 is TGTGCCAGCAGCCAAGGAAGCTTACCCATACAAGAGACCCAGTACTTC. This encodes CASSQGSLPIQETQYF.

The rearrangement links TRBV7-9 to TRBJ2-2; TRBD2 aligns across 9 bases. This CDR3 spans 13 amino acids. V was clipped by 10 bases and J by 4 bases; unmatched bases: 4. Germline values: CDR1 SEHNR, CDR2 FQNEAQ (reference sequence). The CDR3, as DNA: TGTGCCACCGCGGGGGGGGCCACCGGGGAGCTGTTTTTT. Residues: CATAGGATGELFF. Full variable domain (rest looked up from reference TRBV7-9 and TRBJ2-2): DTGVSQNPRHKITKRGQNVTFRCDPISEHNRLYWYRQTLGQGPEFLTYFQNEAQLEKSRLLSDRFSAERPKGSFSTLEIQRTEQGDSAMYLCATAGGATGELFFGEGSRLTVL.

In its sample, this clone was seen once. The CDR3: CSVRTAMNTEAFF. The CDR3 bases are TGCAGCGTCCGGACAGCCATGAACACTGAAGCTTTCTTT. The V gene is TRBV29-1, the J gene TRBJ1-1, with TRBD1 as a possible D gene (6 bases). The CDR3 has 13 residues. Trimming shortened V by 6 bases and J by 0 bases, and 11 bases separated the two germline ends. From germline, CDR1 is SQVTM and CDR2 ANQGSEA. The variable domain in full, with the rest retrieved from reference TRBV29-1 and TRBJ1-1, is SAVISQKPSRDICQRGTSLTIQCQVDSQVTMMFWYRQQPGQSLTLIATANQGSEATYESGFVIDKFPISRPNLTFSTLTVSNMSPEDSSIYLCSVRTAMNTEAFFGQGTRLTVV.

The chain joins TRBV9 to TRBJ1-3; D gene uncertain. V dropped 4 bases and J dropped 0 bases, with 14 bases sitting between them. The CDR3 consists of 16 residues. Per the germline V gene, CDR1 is SGDLS and CDR2 is YYNGEE. CDR3 sequence reads: CASSPDPTSSGNTIYF. The DNA for the CDR3 is TGTGCCAGCAGCCCCGACCCCACGAGCTCTGGAAACACCATATATTTT.

This clone came up a few times. The chain carries TRBV12-5 and TRBJ1-1, with D hard to call. The CDR3 is 13 residues long. The V end lost 3 bases, the J end lost 5 bases, and 10 bases lay between the germline ends. Germline assignment: CDR1 LGHNT and CDR2 FRNRAP. The DNA of the CDR3 is TGTGCTAGTGGTTTAACGCGGGGAACTGAAGCTTTCTTT. Its translation: CASGLTRGTEAFF.

The table lists this clone with a few counts. The rearrangement joins TRBV7-9 to TRBJ1-3; no clear D. The CDR3 is made up of 13 amino acids. V dropped 5 bases and J dropped 8 bases, with 13 bases sitting between them. Germline V gene lookup returns CDR1 SEHNR and CDR2 FQNEAQ (reference sequence). The CDR3 protein is CASSPSAPDTIYF. The CDR3 DNA sequence: TGTGCCAGCAGCCCATCGGCGCCTGACACCATATATTTT.

The chain is built from TRBV9 and TRBJ1-1; 11 bases map to TRBD1. Germline V gives CDR1 SGDLS, CDR2 YYNGEE. CDR3 length: 16 residues. With 3 bases clipped from V and 6 bases from J, the junction kept 10 bases outside the gene matches. This CDR3 is CASSGAGGQGVSEAFF. CDR3 sequence (DNA): TGTGCCAGCAGCGGTGCGGGGGGACAGGGGGTATCTGAAGCTTTCTTT.

The chain carries TRBV6-1 and TRBJ1-1; 7 bases line up with TRBD1. The V gene end was trimmed by 3 bases and the J gene end by 2 bases; junction bases not matched to a gene: 6. CDR3 length: 15 residues. Germline V gives CDR1 MNHNS, CDR2 SASEGT. DNA for the CDR3: TGTGCCAGCAGTGAGTCTGGACAGGTCAACACTGAAGCTTTCTTT. This translates into CASSESGQVNTEAFF.

The table lists this clone with a count of one. The rearrangement uses TRBV29-1 and TRBJ2-1; D is uncertain. V lost 4 bases, J lost 4 bases, and 11 bases lay in between. CDR1 and CDR2 from the germline V gene are SQVTM and ANQGSEA. The CDR3 covers 13 residues. The CDR3 is CSVVVLVYNEQFF. The CDR3 nucleotides are TGCAGCGTTGTCGTCCTGGTTTACAATGAGCAGTTCTTC.

The rearrangement uses TRBV10-3 and TRBJ2-7; the D gene is possibly TRBD1 (6 bases). With 7 bases removed from V and 5 bases from J, the gap between germline ends came to 24 bases. The CDR3 totals 16 residues. CDR1 is ENHRY and CDR2 is SYGVKD in the germline V gene. In nucleotides, the CDR3 is TGTGCCATCAATGGGGGCGGGCAGGGAAATCCTGACGAGCAGTACTTC. The encoded protein is CAINGGGQGNPDEQYF.

The chain employs TRBV5-1 and TRBJ1-2, with unresolved D. Germline V CDR1 and CDR2: SGHRS, YFSETQ. V was clipped by 2 bases and J by 3 bases, with 8 bases between them. The CDR3 is 13 residues long. The CDR3 here is CASSFKVDYGYTF. The CDR3, as DNA: TGCGCCAGCAGCTTTAAGGTTGACTATGGCTACACCTTC.

Written as DNA, the CDR3 is TGTGCCAGCACCCCCAGGTTGAGAGCGGGCGGGGAGCCCGGGGAGCTGTTTTTT. Translating gives CASTPRLRAGGEPGELFF. The chain employs TRBV7-3 and TRBJ2-2; D may be TRBD2 (6 bases). Trimming stripped 7 bases from V and 6 bases from J, with 27 bases between. Germline V CDR1 and CDR2: SGHTA, FQGTGA. The CDR3 covers 18 residues.

The rearrangement links TRBV19 to TRBJ1-2; D remains unclear. Germline CDR1 and CDR2: LNHDA and SQIVND (reference sequence). CDR3 length: 8 amino acids. The CDR3: CATGGYTF. The CDR3 DNA follows: TGTGCTACTGGGGGCTACACCTTC.

The rearrangement joins TRBV7-9 to TRBJ1-5, with TRBD1 matching 7 bases. Germline V lookup: CDR1 SEHNR, CDR2 FQNEAQ (reference sequence). The CDR3 sequence is 15 residues long. With V trimmed by 5 bases and J by 4 bases, 8 bases remained unmatched. The CDR3, as DNA: TGTGCCAGCAGCCCCGCGGGACAGAATAATCAGCCCCAGCATTTT. Amino acid sequence: CASSPAGQNNQPQHF. The variable domain in full, completed from reference TRBV7-9 and TRBJ1-5, reads DTGVSQNPRHKITKRGQNVTFRCDPISEHNRLYWYRQTLGQGPEFLTYFQNEAQLEKSRLLSDRFSAERPKGSFSTLEIQRTEQGDSAMYLCASSPAGQNNQPQHFGDGTRLSIL.

In this sample, this clone turned up once. This chain connects TRBV27 to TRBJ2-7; TRBD1 aligns across 8 bases. The CDR3 length is 15 residues. CDR1 is MNHEY, CDR2 SMNVEV, per germline (reference sequence). With 1 base clipped from V and 5 bases from J, the junction kept 7 bases outside the gene matches. The CDR3 coding sequence is TGTGCCAGCAGTTTATTCTCCACAGGGGGGAACGAGCAGTACTTC. Translation gives CASSLFSTGGNEQYF.